Detailed here is one TCR beta chain. The data were obtained in a study of blood T cell repertoires in COVID-19. Clones were read by immunoSEQ multiplex PCR, and TCRdb kept only the in-frame ones, dropping some. This sample has a few hundred thousand clones; 86% occur once, and the top ten carry about 2.2%. The TCR comes from a man in his thirties or forties who had recovered from COVID-19. Specimen: peripheral blood.

CDR3 DNA: TGTGCCAGCAGCTTAAGCCCCAGGGTTCGCCTCCACTTT. This encodes CASSLSPRVRLHF. The chain combines TRBV7-6 with TRBJ1-6, with a tentative D call TRBD1 (5 bases). The CDR3 runs to 13 residues. V was cut by 2 bases and J by 15 bases, with 14 bases left in between. Germline V gene sequence: CDR1 SGHVS, CDR2 FNYEAQ.